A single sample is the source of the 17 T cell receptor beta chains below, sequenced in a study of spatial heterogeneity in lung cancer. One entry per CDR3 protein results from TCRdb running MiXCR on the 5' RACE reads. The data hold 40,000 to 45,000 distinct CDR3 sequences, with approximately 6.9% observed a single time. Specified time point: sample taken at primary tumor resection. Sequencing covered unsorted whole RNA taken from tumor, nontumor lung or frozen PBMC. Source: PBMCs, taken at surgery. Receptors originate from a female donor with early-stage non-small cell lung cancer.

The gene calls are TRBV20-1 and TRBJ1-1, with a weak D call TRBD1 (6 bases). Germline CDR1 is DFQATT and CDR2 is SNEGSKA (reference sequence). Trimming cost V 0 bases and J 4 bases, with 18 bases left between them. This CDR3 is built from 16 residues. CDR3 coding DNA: TGCAGTGCTAGAGATTGGGGCAGGGGCCCGGGCACTGAAGCTTTCTTT. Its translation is CSARDWGRGPGTEAFF.

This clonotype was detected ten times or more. In nucleotides, the CDR3 is TGTGCCAGCAGCCAGCGGACCCTCACCACTGAAGCTTTCTTT. It translates to CASSQRTLTTEAFF. This chain uses TRBV7-8 with TRBJ1-1; D not resolved. V was pared by 5 bases and J by 4 bases, with 14 bases between. The CDR3 spans 14 residues. CDR1 and CDR2 (germline): SGHVS, FQNEAQ.

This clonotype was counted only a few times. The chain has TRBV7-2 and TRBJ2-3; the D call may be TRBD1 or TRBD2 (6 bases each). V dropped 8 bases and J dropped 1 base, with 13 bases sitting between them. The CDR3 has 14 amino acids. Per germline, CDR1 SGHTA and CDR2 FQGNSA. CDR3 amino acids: CASGLQGRTDTQYF. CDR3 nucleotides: TGTGCCAGCGGACTACAGGGACGCACAGATACGCAGTATTTT.

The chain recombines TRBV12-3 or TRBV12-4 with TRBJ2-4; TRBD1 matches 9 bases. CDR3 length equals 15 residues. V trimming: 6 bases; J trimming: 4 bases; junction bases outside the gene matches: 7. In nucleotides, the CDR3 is TGTGCCAGCAGCCCCGACAGGGGGACAAAAAACATTCAGTACTTC. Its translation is CASSPDRGTKNIQYF.

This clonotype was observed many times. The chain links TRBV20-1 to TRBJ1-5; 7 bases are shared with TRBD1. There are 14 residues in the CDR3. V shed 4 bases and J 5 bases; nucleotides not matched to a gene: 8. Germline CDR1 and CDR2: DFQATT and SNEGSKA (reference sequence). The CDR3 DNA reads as TGCAGTGCTACCGACAGGGTACGGTATCAGCCCCAGCATTTT. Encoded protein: CSATDRVRYQPQHF.

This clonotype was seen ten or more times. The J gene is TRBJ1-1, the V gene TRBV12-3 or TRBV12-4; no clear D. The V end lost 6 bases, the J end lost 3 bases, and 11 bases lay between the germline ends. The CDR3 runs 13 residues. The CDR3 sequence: CASRLSGYTEAFF. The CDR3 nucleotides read TGTGCCAGCAGACTATCGGGTTACACTGAAGCTTTCTTT.

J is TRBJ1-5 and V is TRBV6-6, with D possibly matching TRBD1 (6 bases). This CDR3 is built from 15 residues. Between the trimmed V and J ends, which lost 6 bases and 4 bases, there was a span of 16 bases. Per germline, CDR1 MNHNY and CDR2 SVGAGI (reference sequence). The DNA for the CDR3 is TGTGCCAGCAGCCGACCGGGACAAACGAATCAGCCCCAGCATTTT. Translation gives CASSRPGQTNQPQHF.

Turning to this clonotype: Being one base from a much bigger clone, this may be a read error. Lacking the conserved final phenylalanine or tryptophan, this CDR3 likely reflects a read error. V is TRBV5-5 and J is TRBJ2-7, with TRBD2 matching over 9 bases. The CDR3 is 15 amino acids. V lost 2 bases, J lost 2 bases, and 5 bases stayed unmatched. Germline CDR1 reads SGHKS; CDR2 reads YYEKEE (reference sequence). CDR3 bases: TGTGCCAGCAGCTTCCGTTTAGCGGGGGCCTACGAGCAGTACTAC. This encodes CASSFRLAGAYEQYY.

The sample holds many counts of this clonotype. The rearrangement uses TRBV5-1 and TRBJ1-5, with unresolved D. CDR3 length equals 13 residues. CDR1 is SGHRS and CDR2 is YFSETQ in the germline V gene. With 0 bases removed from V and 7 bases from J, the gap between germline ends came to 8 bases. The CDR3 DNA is TGCGCCAGCAGCTTGGACGTGGGCCAGCCCCAGCATTTT. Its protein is CASSLDVGQPQHF.

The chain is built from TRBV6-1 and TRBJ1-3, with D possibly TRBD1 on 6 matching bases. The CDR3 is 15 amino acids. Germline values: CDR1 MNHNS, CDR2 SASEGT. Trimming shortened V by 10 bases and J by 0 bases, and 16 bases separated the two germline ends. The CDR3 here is CATQQGPGSGNTIYF. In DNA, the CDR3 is TGTGCCACCCAACAGGGTCCCGGCTCTGGAAACACCATATATTTT.

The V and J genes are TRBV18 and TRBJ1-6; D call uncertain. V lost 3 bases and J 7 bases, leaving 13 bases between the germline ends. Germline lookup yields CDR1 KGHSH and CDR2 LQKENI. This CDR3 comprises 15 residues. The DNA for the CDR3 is TGTGCCAGCTCACCCGGCAGGACTAAGAATTCACCCCTCCACTTT. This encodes CASSPGRTKNSPLHF.

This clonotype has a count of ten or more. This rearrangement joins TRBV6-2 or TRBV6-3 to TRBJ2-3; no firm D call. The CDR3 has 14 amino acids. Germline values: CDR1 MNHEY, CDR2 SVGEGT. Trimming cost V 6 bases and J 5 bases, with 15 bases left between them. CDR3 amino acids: CASSPFQARDTQYF. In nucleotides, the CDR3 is TGTGCCAGCAGCCCATTTCAGGCGAGAGATACGCAGTATTTT.

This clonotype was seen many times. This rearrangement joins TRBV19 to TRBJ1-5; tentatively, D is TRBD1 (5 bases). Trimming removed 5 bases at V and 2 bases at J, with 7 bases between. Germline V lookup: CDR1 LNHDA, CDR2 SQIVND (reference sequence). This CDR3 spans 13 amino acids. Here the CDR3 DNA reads TGTGCCAGTAGTCGCAGGGGCAATCAGCCCCAGCATTTT. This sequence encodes CASSRRGNQPQHF. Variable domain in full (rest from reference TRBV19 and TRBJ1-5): DGGITQSPKYLFRKEGQNVTLSCEQNLNHDAMYWYRQDPGQGLRLIYYSQIVNDFQKGDIAEGYSVSREKKESFPLTVTSAQKNPTAFYLCASSRRGNQPQHFGDGTRLSIL.

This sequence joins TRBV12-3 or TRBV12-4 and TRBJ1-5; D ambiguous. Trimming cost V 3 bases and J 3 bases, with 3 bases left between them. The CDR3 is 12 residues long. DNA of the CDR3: TGTGCCAGCAGTTTGCTCAATCAGCCCCAGCATTTT. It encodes CASSLLNQPQHF.

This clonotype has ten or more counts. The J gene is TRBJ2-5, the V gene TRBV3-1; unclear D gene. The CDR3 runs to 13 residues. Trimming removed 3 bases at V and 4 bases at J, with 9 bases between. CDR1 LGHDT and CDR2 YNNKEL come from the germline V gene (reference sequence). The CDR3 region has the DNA TGTGCCAGCAGCCATGGGTCAGGAGAGACCCAGTACTTC. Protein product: CASSHGSGETQYF.

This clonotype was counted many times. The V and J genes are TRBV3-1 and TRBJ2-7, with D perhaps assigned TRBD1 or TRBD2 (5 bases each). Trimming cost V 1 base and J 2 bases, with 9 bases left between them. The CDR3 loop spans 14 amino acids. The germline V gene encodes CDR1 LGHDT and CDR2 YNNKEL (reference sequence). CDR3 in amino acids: CASSQVGAPYEQYF. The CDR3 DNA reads TGTGCCAGCAGCCAAGTCGGGGCCCCCTACGAGCAGTACTTC.

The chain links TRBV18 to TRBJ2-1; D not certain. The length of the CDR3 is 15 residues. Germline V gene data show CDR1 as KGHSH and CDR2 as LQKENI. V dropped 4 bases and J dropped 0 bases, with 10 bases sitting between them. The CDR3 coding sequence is TGTGCCAGCTCACTTTACGGCCACTCCTACAATGAGCAGTTCTTC. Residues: CASSLYGHSYNEQFF.